The 3 T cell receptor beta chains below come from one sample, sequenced in a study of shared T cell receptors in the human thymus. Generated by immunoSEQ multiplex PCR, the TCRdb table keeps only in-frame clones and is missing some. The sample lists just under 550,000 clones, about 80% occurring once. The same sample was also used in a study of human thymus T cells.

Specimen: thymocytes. The source of these receptors is a boy less than two years old with a congenital heart defect.

This clone was counted between two and nine times. The chain is built from TRBV6-7 and TRBJ1-4; tentative D call: TRBD1 (5 bases). TRBV6-7 is filed as an ORF, its function uncertain. Trimming pared 6 bases from V and 2 bases from J, leaving 13 bases between. The CDR3 covers 15 residues. The CDR3 region has the DNA TGTGCCAGCAGATCACAGGTACCCACTAATGAAAAACTGTTTTTT. The encoded protein is CASRSQVPTNEKLFF.

J is TRBJ2-7 and V is TRBV7-9; TRBD2 aligns across 7 bases. The CDR3 has 16 residues. V shed 4 bases, J shed 4 bases, and the junction held 13 bases outside the gene matches. The germline V gene encodes CDR1 SEHNR and CDR2 FQNEAQ (reference sequence). The DNA of the CDR3 is TGTGCCAGCAGCTCATGCGGGACTATGGCCTTTTACGAGCAGTACTTC. It specifies CASSSCGTMAFYEQYF.

This clone was seen a single time. The chain joins TRBV4-3 to TRBJ2-7, with 9 bases matching TRBD2. The CDR3 covers 17 residues. Trimming at V came to 1 base and at J to 2 bases, leaving 9 bases not matched to a gene. Germline CDR1 and CDR2: LGHNA and YSLEER. Here the CDR3 DNA reads TGCGCCAGCAGCCAAGGACTAGCGGACTCTTCAACCTACGAGCAGTACTTC. Protein: CASSQGLADSSTYEQYF.